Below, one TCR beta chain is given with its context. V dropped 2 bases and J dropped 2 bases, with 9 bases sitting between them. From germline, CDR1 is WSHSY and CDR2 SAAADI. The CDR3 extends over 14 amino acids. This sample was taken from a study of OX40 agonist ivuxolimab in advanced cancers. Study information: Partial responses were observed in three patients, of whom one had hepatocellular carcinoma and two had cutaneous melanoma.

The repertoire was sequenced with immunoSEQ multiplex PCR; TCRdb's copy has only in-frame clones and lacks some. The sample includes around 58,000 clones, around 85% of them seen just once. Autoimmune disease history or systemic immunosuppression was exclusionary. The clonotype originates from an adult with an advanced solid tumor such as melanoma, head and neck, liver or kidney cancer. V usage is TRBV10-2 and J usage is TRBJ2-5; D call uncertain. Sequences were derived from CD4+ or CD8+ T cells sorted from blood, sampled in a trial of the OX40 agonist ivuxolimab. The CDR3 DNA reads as TGCGCCAGCAGTGAGACGGCCCGGCAAGAGACCCAGTACTTC. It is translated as CASSETARQETQYF.